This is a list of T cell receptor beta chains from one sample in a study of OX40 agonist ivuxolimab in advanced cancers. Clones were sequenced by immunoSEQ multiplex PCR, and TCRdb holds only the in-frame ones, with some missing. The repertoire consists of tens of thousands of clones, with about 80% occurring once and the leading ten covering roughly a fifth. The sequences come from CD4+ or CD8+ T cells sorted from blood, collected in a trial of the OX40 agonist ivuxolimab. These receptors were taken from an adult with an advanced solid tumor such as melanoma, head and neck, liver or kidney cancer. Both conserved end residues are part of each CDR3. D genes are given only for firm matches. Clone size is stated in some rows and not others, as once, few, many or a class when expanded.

TGCGCCAGCAGTGACCCGGGACTAGCGGAAAACACCGGGGAGCTGTTTTTT CASSDPGLAENTGELFF - TRBJ2-2 TRBV10-2 17 TRBD2
TGTGCCAGCATGGCGAACACTGAAGCTTTCTTT CASMANTEAFF few TRBJ1-1 TRBV27 11 -
TGTGCCAGCACTAAAGGGAAGACCCAGTACTTC CASTKGKTQYF - TRBJ2-5 TRBV6-1 11 -
TGTGCCAGCAGCTTTGGGACTAGCGAGCAGTACTTC CASSFGTSEQYF - TRBJ2-7 TRBV2 12 TRBD2
TGTGCCAGCATCCAACGGTTTCAGGGGGCCCTTCTAGAGTGCAATCAGCCCCAGCATTTT CASIQRFQGALLECNQPQHF - TRBJ1-5 TRBV21-1 20 -
TGTGCCAGTAGTATGGGCCAGTATCAGCCCCAGCATTTT CASSMGQYQPQHF once TRBJ1-5 TRBV19 13 -
TGCAGCGTTCCGGGACTAGCGGGAGGCCCCAACAATGAGCAGTTCTTC CSVPGLAGGPNNEQFF many TRBJ2-1 TRBV29-1 16 TRBD2
TGTGCCAGCAGCTTGGAATATCAGCCCCAGCATTTT CASSLEYQPQHF - TRBJ1-5 TRBV5-6 12 -
TGTGCCAGTAGCCTATGGGGGGGCCCCAAAAACATTCAGTACTTC CASSLWGGPKNIQYF - TRBJ2-4 TRBV19 15 -
TGTGCCAGCAATCGGGGGGACGAGGTCTTGCCCCAGCATTTT CASNRGDEVLPQHF - TRBJ1-5 TRBV7-9 14 -
TGTGCCAGCAGCTTAGTTCTTGAGCAGTTCTTC CASSLVLEQFF - TRBJ2-1 TRBV11-2 11 -
TGTGCCAGCAGTGAAGGCCAGGGGGCCCACTATGGCTACACCTTC CASSEGQGAHYGYTF - TRBJ1-2 TRBV2 15 TRBD1
TGTGCCAGCAGCTCCCCCCAGAGCACAGATACGCAGTATTTT CASSSPQSTDTQYF once TRBJ2-3 TRBV7-2 14 -
TGCGCCAGCAGTTTCGTCCTCGAGGGACCGAACAATGAGCAGTTCTTC CASSFVLEGPNNEQFF - TRBJ2-1 TRBV10-2 16 -
TGTGCCAGCAGCGTAGAAGGTGGCGGGAGTATGACAGATACGCAGTATTTT CASSVEGGGSMTDTQYF once TRBJ2-3 TRBV9 17 TRBD2
TGTGCCAGCAGCTTATGGAGGGGGCGTGAAGCTTTCTTT CASSLWRGREAFF - TRBJ1-1 TRBV7-6 13 TRBD1
TGTGCCAGCAGTTTATGGGGCGGGGTAGTGGTGGGTGAGCAGTTCTTC CASSLWGGVVVGEQFF - TRBJ2-1 TRBV27 16 -
TGCGCCAGCAGCCAAAGGGTTCGGTACGAGCAGTACTTC CASSQRVRYEQYF - TRBJ2-7 TRBV4-3 13 -
TGTGCCAGCAGTGAAGGGGGGGACTCGGTGGAAGCTTTCTTT CASSEGGDSVEAFF - TRBJ1-1 TRBV2 14 -
TGTGCCAGCAGTCCTCGGACAGGCACTGAAGCTTTCTTT CASSPRTGTEAFF once TRBJ1-1 TRBV27 13 TRBD1
TGTGCTCTGGAGATTTTAACTGGGGCGGGCGGGGCACTATACAATGAGCAGTTCTTC CALEILTGAGGALYNEQFF few TRBJ2-1 TRBV30 19 -
TGTGCCAGCAGCTTGGGGGAGACCACTGAAGCTTTCTTT CASSLGETTEAFF - TRBJ1-1 TRBV5-3 13 -
TGTGCCTGCCTTTCGTGGAATGAGCAGTTCTTC CACLSWNEQFF - TRBJ2-1 TRBV11-2 11 -
TGTGCCAGCAGTCCGACAGCCACTGAAGCTTTCTTT CASSPTATEAFF - TRBJ1-1 TRBV2 12 -
TGTGCCACTTCAGTCGGGGGGGGCGGATACGAGCAGTACTTC CATSVGGGGYEQYF - TRBJ2-7 TRBV15 14 TRBD2
TGTGCCAGTGCGATGAAAGGGAGGGGGTCCTACGAGCAGTACTTC CASAMKGRGSYEQYF - TRBJ2-7 TRBV19 15 -
TGTGCCAGTAGTATAGCGCAGTCCGGGGAGCTGTTTTTT CASSIAQSGELFF - TRBJ2-2 TRBV19 13 -
TGTGCCAGCAGCTTAGATGGGGTGGGGAGCACTGAAGCTTTCTTT CASSLDGVGSTEAFF - TRBJ1-1 TRBV11-2 15 -
TGTGCCAGCAGCTTACCGGGACAGTCCTACAATGAGCAGTTCTTC CASSLPGQSYNEQFF - TRBJ2-1 TRBV7-9 15 TRBD1
TGCGCCAGCAGCCAAGAACCTAGCGGTACCTACAATGAGCAGTTCTTC CASSQEPSGTYNEQFF - TRBJ2-1 TRBV4-3 16 TRBD2
TGTGCCAGCAGCATAGGGACAGGGCAGAGGGTGGAGCAGTACTTC CASSIGTGQRVEQYF few TRBJ2-7 TRBV2 15 TRBD1
TGTGCCAGCAGTGGAGAGGGCGTTGATGAAAAACTGTTTTTT CASSGEGVDEKLFF once TRBJ1-4 TRBV2 14 -
TGTGCCAGCAGCGAACCTATCCGGGGGGACTACGAGCAGTACTTC CASSEPIRGDYEQYF - TRBJ2-7 TRBV7-9 15 TRBD2
TGTGCCAGCAGCCCCGAACTTGGACAGGGGTCTGAAGCTTTCTTT CASSPELGQGSEAFF - TRBJ1-1 TRBV5-4 15 TRBD1
TGTGCCAGCAGCGTAGGAGGGAGTGACACCGGGGAGCTGTTTTTT CASSVGGSDTGELFF - TRBJ2-2 TRBV9 15 -
TGTGCCAGCAGCCGCGGGGGCTCCTACGAGCAGTACTTC CASSRGGSYEQYF - TRBJ2-7 TRBV11-2 13 TRBD2
TGCGCCAGCAGCCATTACCTAGCTAGTGAGCAGTTCTTC CASSHYLASEQFF - TRBJ2-1 TRBV4-1 13 -
TGTGCCAGCAGTCCGATTGGGGATACGCAGTATTTT CASSPIGDTQYF - TRBJ2-3 TRBV9 12 -
TGCAGCGTTGAAGGTGCTAGCGGGAGCTACAATGAGCAGTTCTTC CSVEGASGSYNEQFF - TRBJ2-1 TRBV29-1 15 TRBD2
TGCGCCAGCAGCCAAGATTACGCCCAGGGCTCAGGGGAGCAGTACTTC CASSQDYAQGSGEQYF - TRBJ2-7 TRBV4-1 16 -
TGCAGCGTTGCTCCCACAGGGTGGGTGAACACTGAAGCTTTCTTT CSVAPTGWVNTEAFF - TRBJ1-1 TRBV29-1 15 -
TGTGCCAGTAGTTTTAGCGGGAGGGCCAACGACGAGCAGTACTTC CASSFSGRANDEQYF - TRBJ2-7 TRBV19 15 TRBD2
TGTGCCAGCAGCCAAGATAGATCACCCCTCCACTTT CASSQDRSPLHF few TRBJ1-6 TRBV4-2 12 -
TGCGCCAGCAGCCACGCTTGGGGAACAGACGAGCAGTACTTC CASSHAWGTDEQYF - TRBJ2-7 TRBV4-1 14 -
TGTGCCAGCCGGTGGGGTCCCGGGGAGCTGTTTTTT CASRWGPGELFF medium-sized TRBJ2-2 TRBV6-1 12 -
TGTGCCAGCAGTTTTTCGGGGGGCGAGAACGAGCAGTACTTC CASSFSGGENEQYF few TRBJ2-7 TRBV28 14 -
TGCGCCAGCACTATTGGACAGGGGGCGAAAGAGCAGTACTTC CASTIGQGAKEQYF - TRBJ2-7 TRBV5-1 14 TRBD1
TGTGCCAGTAGGGTTGGGGAAACTGAAGCTTTCTTT CASRVGETEAFF - TRBJ1-1 TRBV19 12 -
TGTGCCTGGAGTGTACGGACCGGGGGGGTATCAATGAACACTGAAGCTTTCTTT CAWSVRTGGVSMNTEAFF - TRBJ1-1 TRBV30 18 -
TGCGCCAGCAGCCAAGACAACGGGGGGAGCTCCTACGAGCAGTACTTC CASSQDNGGSSYEQYF - TRBJ2-7 TRBV4-3 16 TRBD2
TGTGCCAGCAGCTTAGGTCCGGGCGGGATAGGGGGCGAGCAGTACTTC CASSLGPGGIGGEQYF - TRBJ2-7 TRBV13 16 -